Listed below are T cell receptor beta chains from one sample, sequenced in a study of OX40 agonist ivuxolimab in advanced cancers. The table came from immunoSEQ multiplex PCR; TCRdb's copy has only in-frame clones and leaves some out. The sample includes 20,000 or so clones, about 70% seen only once; the top ten take 33%. The sample was CD4+ or CD8+ T cells sorted from blood, taken in a trial of the OX40 agonist ivuxolimab. The receptors were sampled from an adult with an advanced solid tumor such as melanoma, head and neck, liver or kidney cancer. Each CDR3 is given with its conserved first and last residue. Fields, in order: CDR3 protein, CDR3 DNA, V gene, J gene, D gene, clone size. A D gene is named only where the DNA matches it firmly. The size field is filled for only some rows; it gives once, few, many or a size class.

CASSVRDYNYEQYF	TGTGCCAGCAGCGTCCGGGACTACAACTACGAGCAGTACTTC	TRBV6-5	TRBJ2-7	TRBD2	-
CASRTWIKSTDTQYF	TGTGCCAGCCGCACCTGGATTAAGAGCACAGATACGCAGTATTTT	TRBV2	TRBJ2-3	-	-
CASSLVWGTSGAYSYEQYF	TGTGCCAGCAGCTTGGTATGGGGGACTAGCGGGGCGTACTCCTACGAGCAGTACTTC	TRBV5-4	TRBJ2-7	TRBD2	-
CASSPTRTVTNEQYF	TGTGCCAGCAGTCCCACCCGGACAGTTACCAACGAGCAGTACTTC	TRBV28	TRBJ2-7	-	-
CASSETVSALEQYF	TGTGCCAGCAGTGAAACTGTCAGCGCCCTAGAGCAGTACTTC	TRBV6-1	TRBJ2-7	-	-
CASSVGGLSHEQYF	TGTGCCAGCAGCGTAGGTGGGCTCAGCCACGAGCAGTACTTC	TRBV9	TRBJ2-7	-	-
CASSVLGPEAFF	TGTGCCAGCAGCGTGCTAGGTCCTGAAGCTTTCTTT	TRBV9	TRBJ1-1	-	medium-sized
CASSPGHGGNEKLFF	TGTGCCAGCAGTCCGGGACACGGGGGTAATGAAAAACTGTTTTTT	TRBV5-3	TRBJ1-4	-	-
CASSELGYAGNQPQHF	TGTGCCAGCAGTGAACTGGGGTATGCCGGCAATCAGCCCCAGCATTTT	TRBV6-1	TRBJ1-5	-	-
CASSVVTSGEDEQFF	TGTGCCAGCAGCGTAGTGACTAGCGGGGAGGATGAGCAGTTCTTC	TRBV9	TRBJ2-1	TRBD2	-
CASSPPDGEETQYF	TGTGCCAGCAGCCCACCGGACGGAGAAGAGACCCAGTACTTC	TRBV11-2	TRBJ2-5	-	-
CASSKLGVDSYEQYF	TGTGCCAGTAGTAAGCTGGGGGTGGACTCCTACGAGCAGTACTTC	TRBV19	TRBJ2-7	-	-
CASSPGLTGWRYGYTF	TGTGCCAGCAGTCCCGGACTGACAGGATGGAGATATGGCTACACCTTC	TRBV27	TRBJ1-2	-	-
CASSISGDEQFF	TGTGCCAGTAGTATCTCCGGGGATGAGCAGTTCTTC	TRBV19	TRBJ2-1	-	-
CASDKDSRNTGELFF	TGTGCCAGCGATAAGGACAGCCGGAACACCGGGGAGCTGTTTTTT	TRBV5-6	TRBJ2-2	-	once
CASRPTMGQETQYF	TGTGCCAGTAGGCCCACCATGGGGCAAGAGACCCAGTACTTC	TRBV19	TRBJ2-5	-	-
CASSLGGGYTF	TGTGCCAGCAGCTTAGGAGGCGGCTACACCTTC	TRBV7-8	TRBJ1-2	-	-
CASSSRGAPYNEQFF	TGTGCCAGCAGTTCTCGGGGGGCACCCTACAATGAGCAGTTCTTC	TRBV25-1	TRBJ2-1	-	once
CASSLATELYYGYTF	TGTGCCAGCAGCTTAGCGACAGAGTTATACTATGGCTACACCTTC	TRBV7-9	TRBJ1-2	-	-
CASSPGHGGNEKLFF	TGTGCCAGCAGTCCGGGACACGGGGGTAATGAAAAACTGTTTTTT	TRBV5-6	TRBJ1-4	-	-
CASSPQGVSYEQYF	TGTGCCAGCAGCCCCCAGGGGGTATCCTACGAGCAGTACTTC	TRBV13	TRBJ2-7	TRBD1	-
CASSPFPYSNQPQHF	TGTGCCAGCTCACCGTTTCCTTATAGCAATCAGCCCCAGCATTTT	TRBV18	TRBJ1-5	-	medium-sized
CASTWTGSLDGYTF	TGCGCCAGCACCTGGACAGGGTCCTTAGATGGCTACACCTTC	TRBV4-1	TRBJ1-2	TRBD1	few
CASSPPGMVNTEAFF	TGTGCCAGCTCACCACCGGGGATGGTGAACACTGAAGCTTTCTTT	TRBV18	TRBJ1-1	-	-
CASSYQIGTYEQYF	TGTGCCAGCAGTTACCAGATAGGCACCTACGAGCAGTACTTC	TRBV6-5	TRBJ2-7	-	-
CASSTRDRGWETQYF	TGTGCCAGCAGCACCCGGGACAGGGGCTGGGAGACCCAGTACTTC	TRBV7-9	TRBJ2-5	TRBD1	-
CASSQEYPSYEQYF	TGTGCCAGCAGCCAAGAATATCCGAGCTACGAGCAGTACTTC	TRBV14	TRBJ2-7	-	-
CASSPNTGYRGYTF	TGTGCCAGCAGCCCGAATACAGGGTATCGGGGCTACACCTTC	TRBV28	TRBJ1-2	-	medium-sized
CASSFFGPRGVPNEQFF	TGTGCCAGCAGTTTCTTCGGACCCCGAGGGGTTCCCAATGAGCAGTTCTTC	TRBV28	TRBJ2-1	-	-
CASSLQDGYNEQFF	TGTGCCAGCAGCTTACAGGACGGCTACAATGAGCAGTTCTTC	TRBV11-3	TRBJ2-1	-	-
CASSLASYNEQFF	TGTGCCAGTAGTCTGGCTTCTTACAATGAGCAGTTCTTC	TRBV19	TRBJ2-1	-	-
CASSVSLRARFTEAFF	TGTGCCAGTAGTGTATCCCTGAGGGCACGATTCACTGAAGCTTTCTTT	TRBV19	TRBJ1-1	-	-
CASSLDSEQFF	TGCGCCAGCAGCCTGGACAGCGAGCAGTTCTTC	TRBV4-1	TRBJ2-1	-	few
CASSFQASNQPQHF	TGTGCCAGCAGCTTTCAGGCGAGCAATCAGCCCCAGCATTTT	TRBV5-6	TRBJ1-5	-	-
CASSPRDLRLNTEAFF	TGTGCCAGCAGCCCCCGGGATTTACGGTTGAACACTGAAGCTTTCTTT	TRBV7-9	TRBJ1-1	-	-
CASSQDRRTGGYRFGEKLFF	TGCGCCAGCAGCCAAGATCGGAGAACAGGGGGGTATAGGTTTGGTGAAAAACTGTTTTTT	TRBV4-3	TRBJ1-4	TRBD1	-
CASSLAGSAYEQYF	TGTGCCAGCAGCTTGGCGGGATCTGCCTACGAGCAGTACTTC	TRBV7-9	TRBJ2-7	-	few
CASSLRTGAWGTEAFF	TGTGCCAGCAGTTTAAGAACAGGCGCATGGGGCACTGAAGCTTTCTTT	TRBV27	TRBJ1-1	-	once
CASSQEDSWNQPQHF	TGCGCCAGCAGCCAAGAAGACAGCTGGAATCAGCCCCAGCATTTT	TRBV4-3	TRBJ1-5	-	-
CASSSGSNQPQHF	TGTGCCAGCAGTTCAGGGAGTAATCAGCCCCAGCATTTT	TRBV27	TRBJ1-5	-	medium-sized
CASSEAGTSVYEQYF	TGTGCCAGCAGTGAAGCCGGGACTAGCGTTTACGAGCAGTACTTC	TRBV2	TRBJ2-7	TRBD2	medium-sized
CAWSGQSGQGYGYTF	TGTGCCTGGAGTGGACAGTCGGGACAGGGCTATGGCTACACCTTC	TRBV30	TRBJ1-2	TRBD1	-
CASSLEDRVYGYTF	TGTGCCAGCAGTCTGGAGGACAGGGTCTATGGCTACACCTTC	TRBV6-6	TRBJ1-2	TRBD1	-
CASSVIGGTDTQYF	TGTGCCAGCAGCGTTATTGGGGGCACAGATACGCAGTATTTT	TRBV7-2	TRBJ2-3	-	-
CASSSPGQGGETQYF	TGTGCCAGCAGCTCTCCGGGACAGGGTGGTGAGACCCAGTACTTC	TRBV9	TRBJ2-5	TRBD1	few